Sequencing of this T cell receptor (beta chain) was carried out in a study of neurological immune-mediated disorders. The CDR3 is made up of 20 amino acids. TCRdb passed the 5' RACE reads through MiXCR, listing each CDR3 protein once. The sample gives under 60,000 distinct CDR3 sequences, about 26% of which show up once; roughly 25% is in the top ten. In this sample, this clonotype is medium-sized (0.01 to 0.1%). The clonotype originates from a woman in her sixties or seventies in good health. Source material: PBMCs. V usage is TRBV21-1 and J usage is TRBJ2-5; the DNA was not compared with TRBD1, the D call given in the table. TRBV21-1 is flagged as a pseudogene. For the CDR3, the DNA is TGTGCCAGCAGCAAAGGTCCAGGGGACAACATTCAGAAAGGGGAAGAGACCCAGTACTTC. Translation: CASSKGPGDNIQKGEETQYF.